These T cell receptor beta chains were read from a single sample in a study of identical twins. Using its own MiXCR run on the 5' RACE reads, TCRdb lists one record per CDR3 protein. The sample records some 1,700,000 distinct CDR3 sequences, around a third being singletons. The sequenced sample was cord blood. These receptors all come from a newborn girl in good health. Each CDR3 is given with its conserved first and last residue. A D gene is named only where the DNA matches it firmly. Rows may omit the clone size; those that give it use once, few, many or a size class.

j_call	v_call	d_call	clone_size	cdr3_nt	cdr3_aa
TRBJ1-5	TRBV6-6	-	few	TGTGCCAGTGGTAGACGGGGGGATCAGCCCCAGCATTTT	CASGRRGDQPQHF
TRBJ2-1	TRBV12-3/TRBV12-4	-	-	TGTGCCAGCAGTCCTGCCCCAGGAGGTGGGCAGTTCTTC	CASSPAPGGGQFF
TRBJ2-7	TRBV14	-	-	TGTGCCAGCAGCCAAGATGACATATACGAGCAGTACTTC	CASSQDDIYEQYF
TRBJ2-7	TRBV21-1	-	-	TGTGCCAGCAGGTATCAAACGGCGGACCCAAGCCAAAACGAGCAGTACTTC	CASRYQTADPSQNEQYF
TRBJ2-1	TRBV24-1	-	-	TGTGCCACCAGTGATTTGTCCGGAAATGAGCAGTTCTTC	CATSDLSGNEQFF
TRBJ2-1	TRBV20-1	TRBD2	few	TGCAGTGCTAGAACTAGCGGGAGGGGGTACAATGAGCAGTTCTTC	CSARTSGRGYNEQFF
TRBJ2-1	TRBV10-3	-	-	TGTGCCATCAGTGTCCACCCCGATGAGCAGTTCTTC	CAISVHPDEQFF
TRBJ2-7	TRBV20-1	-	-	TGCAGTGCTATTCAGGGGATGGCCTCCTACAATGAGCAGTACTTC	CSAIQGMASYNEQYF
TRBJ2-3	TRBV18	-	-	TGTGCCAGCTCCCTTAAAAATACGGCCGATACGCAGTATTTT	CASSLKNTADTQYF
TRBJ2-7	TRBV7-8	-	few	TGTGCCAGCAGCGGCGGGACGGCCTACGAGCAGTACTTC	CASSGGTAYEQYF
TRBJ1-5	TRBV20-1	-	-	TGCAGTGCGGCTTGGGCCGGCAATCAGCCCCAGCATTTT	CSAAWAGNQPQHF
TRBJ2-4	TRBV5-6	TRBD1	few	TGTGCCGGCAGCTTACAGGGGGCCAAAAACATTCAGTACTTC	CAGSLQGAKNIQYF
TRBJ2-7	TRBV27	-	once	TGTGCCAGCAGTCCACGGTCCCCCCCGGACAGTTACGAGCAGTACTTC	CASSPRSPPDSYEQYF
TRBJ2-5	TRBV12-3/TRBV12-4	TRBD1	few	TGTGCCAGCAGCCCTGAGGACAGGGAAACACGGGTAGAGTACTTC	CASSPEDRETRVEYF
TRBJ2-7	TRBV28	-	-	TGTGCCAGCAGTTTAAGGGGGTGGAGCTCCTACGAGCAGTACTTC	CASSLRGWSSYEQYF
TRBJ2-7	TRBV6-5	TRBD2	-	TGTGCCAGCAGTTACTCGCCTTACCCAGCGGGACCATACGAGCAGTACTTC	CASSYSPYPAGPYEQYF
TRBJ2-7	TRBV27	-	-	TGTGCCAGCAGTGCCTACCGGGACACCACCTCCTACAATGAGCAGTACTTC	CASSAYRDTTSYNEQYF
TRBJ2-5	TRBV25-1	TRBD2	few	TGTGCCAGCAGTGGGACTAGCGGCTGGGAGACCCAGTACTTC	CASSGTSGWETQYF
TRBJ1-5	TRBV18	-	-	TGTGCCAGCTCACCCGAGGGGGGCAATCAGCCCCAGCATTTT	CASSPEGGNQPQHF
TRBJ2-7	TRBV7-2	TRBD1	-	TGTGCCAGCAGCTTAGAGGCCTGGACAGGGGCCGAGCAGTACTTC	CASSLEAWTGAEQYF
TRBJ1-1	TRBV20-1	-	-	TGCAGTGCTAGAGATAAGGGCCAACTGAACACTGAAGCTTTCTTT	CSARDKGQLNTEAFF
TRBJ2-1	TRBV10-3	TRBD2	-	TGTGCCATCAGTGCCCAACTAGCGGGGGCTTACAATGAGCAGTTCTTC	CAISAQLAGAYNEQFF
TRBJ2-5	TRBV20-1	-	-	TGCAGTGCTAGAGATCGCTCTAGTCCTGAGACCCAGTACTTC	CSARDRSSPETQYF
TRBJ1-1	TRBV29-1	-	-	TGCAGCGTTGCGCCAGACAGACAGAACACTGAAGCTTTCTTT	CSVAPDRQNTEAFF
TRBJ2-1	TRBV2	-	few	TGTGCCAGCTTGGTAATAAATGAGCAGTTCTTC	CASLVINEQFF
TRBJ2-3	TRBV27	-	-	TGTGCCAGCAGTTGGAGGCTATTTGATACGCAGTATTTT	CASSWRLFDTQYF
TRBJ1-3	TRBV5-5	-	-	TGTGCCAGCAGCTTGGTACTCTCTGGAAACACCATATATTTT	CASSLVLSGNTIYF
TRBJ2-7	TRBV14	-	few	TGTGCCAGCAGCCAAGATCGTGTGGGTCGATTCGAGCAGTACTTC	CASSQDRVGRFEQYF
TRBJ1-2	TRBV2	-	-	TGTGCCAGCAGTCAAAACGGTTTGAATGGCTACACCTTC	CASSQNGLNGYTF
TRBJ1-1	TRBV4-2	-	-	TGTGCCAGCAGCCTTGTGAGTAGGATGAACACTGAAGCTTTCTTT	CASSLVSRMNTEAFF
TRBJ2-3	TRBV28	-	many	TGTGCCAGCAGTTTATTGATGGGCACAGATACGCAGTATTTT	CASSLLMGTDTQYF
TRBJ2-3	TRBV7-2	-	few	TGTGCCAGCAGCTCAAGGAATTATTGGGAAACAGATACGCAGTATTTT	CASSSRNYWETDTQYF
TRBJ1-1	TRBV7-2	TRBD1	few	TGTGCCAGCAGCTTAGTCAGGACAGGGAACACTGAAGCTTTCTTT	CASSLVRTGNTEAFF
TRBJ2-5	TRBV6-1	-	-	TGTGCCAGCAGTGAACGGCACAAAGAGACCCAGTACTTC	CASSERHKETQYF
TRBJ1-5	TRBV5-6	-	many	TGTGCCAGCAGCTTGATCGGAAATCAGCCCCAGCATTTT	CASSLIGNQPQHF
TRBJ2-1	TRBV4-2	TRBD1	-	TGTGCCAGCAGCCTAGGGGGTGGGACAGGGCAGTTCTTC	CASSLGGGTGQFF
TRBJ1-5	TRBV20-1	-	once	TGCAGTGGTACCGGGACCGATAGCAATCAGCCCCAGCATTTT	CSGTGTDSNQPQHF
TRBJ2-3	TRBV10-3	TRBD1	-	TGTGCCATCAGTGGGAAGACGACAGGGATAACCACAGATACGCAGTATTTT	CAISGKTTGITTDTQYF
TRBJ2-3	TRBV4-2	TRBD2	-	TGTGCCAGCAGCCAAGATCCTAGCGGGACTAGCACAGATACGCAGTATTTT	CASSQDPSGTSTDTQYF
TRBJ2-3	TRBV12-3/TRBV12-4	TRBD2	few	TGTGCCAGCAGGCCGGGGGGGCCCCAATTTGTAGATACGCAGTATTTT	CASRPGGPQFVDTQYF
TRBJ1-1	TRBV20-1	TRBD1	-	TGCAGTGCTACAAAAGGGACAGTCATGAACACTGAAGCTTTCTTT	CSATKGTVMNTEAFF
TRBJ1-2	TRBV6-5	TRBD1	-	TGTGCCAGCAAGGGACAGTATGGCTACACCTTC	CASKGQYGYTF